This T cell receptor (beta chain) originates from a study of Graves' ophthalmopathy and Graves' hyperthyroidism. This clonotype was observed at least ten times. Its matching antigen is unknown. CDR1 and CDR2 (germline): MDHEN, SYDVKM. V dropped 2 bases and J dropped 5; count of bases not matched to a gene: 6. The CDR3 has 15 residues. Study-wide results and limits: Most thyroid clonotypes expanded beyond 0.001 frequency were also found in blood.

Amplified TCR beta CDR3 regions were obtained using RNA transcripts as template. The first-round RT-PCR employed HTBI primers together with the Qiagen OneStep RT-PCR kit. A multiplex PCR was then performed as the second round. Via MiXCR, TCRdb re-called the multiplex PCR reads, giving one row per CDR3 protein. The sample holds more than 300,000 distinct CDR3 sequences, approximately 18% seen once. Source material: peripheral blood. The genes are TRBV28 and TRBJ2-7; 10 positions agree with TRBD1. This TCR was sampled from an adult woman with stable Graves' hyperthyroidism. The CDR3: CASSLGGTGDDEQYF. CDR3 coding DNA: TGTGCCAGCAGTTTAGGGGGGACAGGGGATGACGAGCAGTACTTC. Complete variable domain (other parts from reference TRBV28 and TRBJ2-7): DVKVTQSSRYLVKRTGEKVFLECVQDMDHENMFWYRQDPGLGLRLIYFSYDVKMKEKGDIPEGYSVSREKKERFSLILESASTNQTSMYLCASSLGGTGDDEQYFGPGTRLTVT.